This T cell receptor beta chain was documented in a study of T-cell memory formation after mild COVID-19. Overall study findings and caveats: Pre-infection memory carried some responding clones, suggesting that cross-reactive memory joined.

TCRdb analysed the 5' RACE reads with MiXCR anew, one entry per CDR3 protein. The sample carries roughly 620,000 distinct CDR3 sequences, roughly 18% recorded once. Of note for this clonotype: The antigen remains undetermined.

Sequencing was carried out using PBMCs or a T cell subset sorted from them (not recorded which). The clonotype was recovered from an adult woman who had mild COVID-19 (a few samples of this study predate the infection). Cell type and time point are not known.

The CDR3 spells CARSGKGRQPQHF. CDR3 sequence (DNA): TGTGCCAGATCAGGGAAAGGGCGTCAGCCCCAGCATTTT. This chain links TRBV12-3 or TRBV12-4 with TRBJ1-5; maybe TRBD1 (5 bases). V lost 9 bases to trimming and J lost 6 bases, with 15 bases between them. The CDR3 loop spans 13 amino acids.